A selection of T cell receptor beta chains follows, all from one sample in a study of blood T cell repertoires in COVID-19. The repertoire was sequenced with immunoSEQ multiplex PCR; TCRdb's copy has only in-frame clones and lacks some. The sample carries around 60,000 clones, about 85% recorded once. Sequenced sample: peripheral blood. The origin of the receptors is a woman aged 80 or over with acute or convalescent COVID-19. The CDR3 runs from the conserved cysteine through the conserved F or W. A D gene is named only where the DNA matches it firmly. Expanded clones get a size class; other rows say once, few or many, or leave the size out.

cdr3_nt,cdr3_aa,j_call,v_call,d_call,cdr3_length,clone_size
TGCGCCAGTTTCCGGGACTCCGGGAGCTCCTACGAGCAGTACTTC,CASFRDSGSSYEQYF,TRBJ2-7,TRBV5-1,-,15,-
TGTGCCAGCAGCACCCCCCGCGCAACTAATGAAAAACTGTTTTTT,CASSTPRATNEKLFF,TRBJ1-4,TRBV5-6,-,15,-
TGTGCCAGCAGCTCTAGGGTGGGGGGTCTTAAAGAGACCCAGTACTTC,CASSSRVGGLKETQYF,TRBJ2-5,TRBV5-4,-,16,-
TGTGCCAGCAGTGAATGGACAGGGGCGTACACCTTC,CASSEWTGAYTF,TRBJ1-2,TRBV25-1,TRBD1,12,-
TGTGCCAGCAGCCCAGCGGGGGGGACCTACAATGAGCAGTTCTTC,CASSPAGGTYNEQFF,TRBJ2-1,TRBV5-5,TRBD2,15,-
TGTGCCAGCAGGAAGGAACAGGGCAATAATTCACCCCTCCACTTT,CASRKEQGNNSPLHF,TRBJ1-6,TRBV2,-,15,-
TGCGCCAGCAGCTGGGGACAGGGGGTTGGAGAGCAGTACTTC,CASSWGQGVGEQYF,TRBJ2-7,TRBV5-1,TRBD1,14,-
TGCGCCAGCAGCTCGGACGGACTATACGAGCAGTACTTC,CASSSDGLYEQYF,TRBJ2-7,TRBV5-1,-,13,-
TGTGCCAGCAGCAAAAAGTGGGGGGCCCCGGGGGGACCAGGAAACACCATATATTTT,CASSKKWGAPGGPGNTIYF,TRBJ1-3,TRBV21-1,-,19,few
TGCGCCAGCAGTCAATCTTTAGAGAACACTGAAGCTTTCTTT,CASSQSLENTEAFF,TRBJ1-1,TRBV23-1,-,14,-
TGTGCCAGCAGCTTGGGCGGGACAGGGGGCGGGAGTGGCTACACCTTC,CASSLGGTGGGSGYTF,TRBJ1-2,TRBV7-2,TRBD1,16,-
TGTGCCAGCAGTTACTTTAGCGGGGGATACAATGAGCAGTTCTTC,CASSYFSGGYNEQFF,TRBJ2-1,TRBV6-2/TRBV6-3,TRBD2,15,-
TGTGCCAGCAGCGTAGGGACAGGGACGAACACTGAAGCTTTCTTT,CASSVGTGTNTEAFF,TRBJ1-1,TRBV9,TRBD1,15,-
TGTGCCAGCAGTTTAGAAGACAGAGTCGGTTCACCCCTCCACTTT,CASSLEDRVGSPLHF,TRBJ1-6,TRBV27,-,15,-
TGCGCCAGCAGCTCAGACAGTTGGGAGACCCAGTACTTC,CASSSDSWETQYF,TRBJ2-5,TRBV5-1,-,13,-
TGTGCCAGCTCACCCCAAACTGGACAGGGTGGGGGCTATGGCTACACCTTC,CASSPQTGQGGGYGYTF,TRBJ1-2,TRBV18,TRBD1,17,-
TGTGCCAGCAGTGAAATCGGGACAGGGGTAGCCGAAAAACTGTTTTTT,CASSEIGTGVAEKLFF,TRBJ1-4,TRBV6-1,TRBD1,16,-
TGCGCCAGCAGCTGGGGGGACAGGGGGCCGGGAAGTGGCTACAATGAGCAGTTCTTC,CASSWGDRGPGSGYNEQFF,TRBJ2-1,TRBV5-1,TRBD1,19,-
TGTGCCAGCAGCCGACAAAACAATGAGCAGTTCTTC,CASSRQNNEQFF,TRBJ2-1,TRBV3-1/TRBV3-2,-,12,-
TGTGCCAGCAGCTTGCTCAGGGCGGATACGCAGTATTTT,CASSLLRADTQYF,TRBJ2-3,TRBV5-6,-,13,-
TGCGCCAGCAGCTTGGTAGAGAAGAACACTGAAGCTTTCTTT,CASSLVEKNTEAFF,TRBJ1-1,TRBV5-1,-,14,-
TGTGCCAGCAAGTCCCCTAACTCCTACGAGCAGTACTTC,CASKSPNSYEQYF,TRBJ2-7,TRBV6-5,-,13,few
TGTGCCACCAGCAGAGATTTGGCTTCCTACGAGCAGTACTTC,CATSRDLASYEQYF,TRBJ2-7,TRBV15,-,14,-
TGTGCCAGCAGCTTAACCCAGGGCCCAGAGGATGGCTACACCTTC,CASSLTQGPEDGYTF,TRBJ1-2,TRBV7-9,-,15,-
TGTGCCAGCAGCGTAGGAACTCCGAGGGCAGATACGCAGTATTTT,CASSVGTPRADTQYF,TRBJ2-3,TRBV9,-,15,-
TGCGCCAGCAGCCAAGCACCTCAGCAGGGATACAATGAGCAGTTCTTC,CASSQAPQQGYNEQFF,TRBJ2-1,TRBV5-1,-,16,-
TGTGCCATCAGTGAGTGGACAGGGGGGGGGAACACTGAAGCTTTCTTT,CAISEWTGGGNTEAFF,TRBJ1-1,TRBV10-3,TRBD1,16,-
TGTGCCAGCAGTGGGGAGGGGGGGCCTCGTTACGAGCAGTACTTC,CASSGEGGPRYEQYF,TRBJ2-7,TRBV13,-,15,few
TGTGCCAGCAGCCAGTACAGGGAAGAGCAGTACTTC,CASSQYREEQYF,TRBJ2-7,TRBV3-1/TRBV3-2,-,12,few
TGCGCCAGCAGCAGGGACAGGGAGAATGAAAAACTGTTTTTT,CASSRDRENEKLFF,TRBJ1-4,TRBV5-1,TRBD1,14,-
TGCAGCGTCGAGGAGGGATGGCCAGATACGCAGTATTTT,CSVEEGWPDTQYF,TRBJ2-3,TRBV29-1,-,13,-